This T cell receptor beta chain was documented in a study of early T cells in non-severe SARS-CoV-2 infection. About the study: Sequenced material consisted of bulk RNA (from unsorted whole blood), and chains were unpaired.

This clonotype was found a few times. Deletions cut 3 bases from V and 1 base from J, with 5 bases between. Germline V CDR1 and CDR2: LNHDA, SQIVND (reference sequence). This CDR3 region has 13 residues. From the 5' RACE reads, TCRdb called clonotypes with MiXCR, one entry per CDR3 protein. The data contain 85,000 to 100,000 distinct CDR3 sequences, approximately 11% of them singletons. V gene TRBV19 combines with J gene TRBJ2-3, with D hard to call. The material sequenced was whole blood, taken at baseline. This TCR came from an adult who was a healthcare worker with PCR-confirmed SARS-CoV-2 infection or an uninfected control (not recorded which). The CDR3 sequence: CASSMAGTDTQYF. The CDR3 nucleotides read TGTGCCAGTAGTATGGCGGGCACAGATACGCAGTATTTT.